These 9 T cell receptor beta chains share one sample of origin, sequenced in a study of blood T cell repertoires in COVID-19. The data were produced by immunoSEQ multiplex PCR, yet TCRdb's version contains in-frame clones alone and is incomplete. The sample lists around 180,000 clones; around three quarters were seen once. Sequenced material: peripheral blood. These TCRs come from a man in his 70s with active or convalescent COVID-19.

V usage is TRBV5-1 and J usage is TRBJ2-7; TRBD1 matches at 7 bases. The CDR3 runs to 15 residues. The ends lost 4 bases at V and 1 base at J; junction bases unmatched: 8. The germline V gene has CDR1 SGHRS and CDR2 YFSETQ. CDR3 DNA sequence: TGCGCCAGCAGCGTAACACAGGGGAAATCCTACGAGCAGTACTTC. It codes for CASSVTQGKSYEQYF.

The chain links TRBV3-1 (or the pseudogene TRBV3-2) to TRBJ2-1; TRBD2 matches 10 bases. Germline V CDR1 and CDR2: LGHDT, YNNKEL (reference sequence). The CDR3 loop spans 16 amino acids. The V and J ends lost 4 bases and 4 bases, in that order; junction bases with no gene match: 7. The CDR3 DNA sequence: TGTGCCAGCAGCCTCCGGCTAGCGGGGGAGTACAATGAGCAGTTCTTC. Amino acids: CASSLRLAGEYNEQFF.

The V call is TRBV18, the J call TRBJ1-5, with 8 positions matching TRBD1. V gave up 6 bases and J gave up 0 bases; unmatched junction bases: 10. This CDR3 has 17 amino acids. Germline-derived CDR1 and CDR2 are KGHSH and LQKENI. CDR3 in amino acids: CASSVTGGTDSNQPQHF. Written as DNA, the CDR3 is TGTGCCAGCTCCGTTACAGGGGGGACAGATAGCAATCAGCCCCAGCATTTT.

This clone was counted between two and nine times. The V call is TRBV30, the J call TRBJ1-2; 12 nucleotides agree with TRBD1. The germline gives CDR1 GTSNPN, CDR2 SVGIG (reference sequence). CDR3 length equals 13 residues. DNA for the CDR3: TGTGCTTCGGAGGGACAGGGGGCTTTTGGCTACACCTTC. Amino acids: CASEGQGAFGYTF.

The chain uses TRBV23-1 and TRBJ2-5; the match to TRBD2 covers 8 bases. TRBV23-1 is known as an ORF, though its function is uncertain. After removal of 8 bases from V and 1 base from J, the junction contained 15 bases not matched to a gene. This CDR3 has 17 amino acids. CDR3 loop: CASGRPPVTSVQETQYF. The CDR3 coding sequence is TGCGCCAGCGGGAGGCCGCCGGTGACTAGCGTCCAAGAGACCCAGTACTTC.

This clone turned up a few times. A junction end diverges from the germline sequence, so it may reflect a read error. This rearrangement joins TRBV7-2 to TRBJ2-1; 11 bases fit TRBD2. Germline assignment: CDR1 SGHTA and CDR2 FQGNSA. There are 14 residues in the CDR3. Here the CDR3 DNA reads TGTGCCAGCAGCGTAGCGGGAGGGCCAAATGAGCAGTTCTTC. It codes for CASSVAGGPNEQFF.

The J gene is TRBJ1-2, the V gene TRBV9; D ambiguous. Trimming pared 0 bases from V and 2 bases from J, leaving 14 bases between. CDR3 length: 16 residues. CDR1 is SGDLS, CDR2 YYNGEE, per germline. The CDR3 coding sequence is TGTGCCAGCAGCGTAGGCCTGGCGGGAGCGAACTATGGCTACACCTTC. Residues: CASSVGLAGANYGYTF.

This chain uses TRBV30 with TRBJ1-4; D gene uncertain. The V gene's germline CDR1 is GTSNPN and CDR2 SVGIG (reference sequence). V dropped 3 bases and J dropped 8 bases, with 19 bases sitting between them. The CDR3 spans 15 residues. The CDR3 DNA sequence: TGTGCCTGGAGCCGGGAGGGATCGGTGGGGGAAAAACTGTTTTTT. It specifies CAWSREGSVGEKLFF.

V usage is TRBV29-1 and J usage is TRBJ2-7; the match to TRBD1 covers 11 bases. CDR1 is SQVTM, CDR2 ANQGSEA, per germline. This CDR3 contains 14 residues. V lost 3 bases to trimming and J lost 4 bases; unmatched junction nucleotides: 5. As DNA, the CDR3 is TGCAGCGTTGATTTCGGGGACAGGGGGTACGAGCAGTACTTC. Residues: CSVDFGDRGYEQYF.